This passage covers 24 T cell receptor beta chains from one sample sequenced in a study of blood T cell repertoires in COVID-19. Only in-frame clones appear in the TCRdb table, and some are missing; sequencing was by immunoSEQ multiplex PCR. The table lists 250,000 to 350,000 clones, 75% to 90% of them singletons. Sequencing was carried out using peripheral blood. The receptors here all came from a woman in her twenties or thirties who had recovered from COVID-19.

The CDR3 sequence: CASSPTGDGYNEQFF. In nucleotides, the CDR3 is TGCGCCAGCAGCCCGACAGGAGACGGCTACAATGAGCAGTTCTTC. The chain uses TRBV4-1 and TRBJ2-1, with D possibly being TRBD1 (6 bases). The CDR3 spans 15 residues. Germline V gene sequence: CDR1 MGHRA, CDR2 YSYEKL. The ends were cut back, 4 bases at V and 3 bases at J, with 13 bases in the middle.

This chain links TRBV14 with TRBJ2-3, with TRBD1 matching over 8 bases. From germline, CDR1 is SGHDN and CDR2 FVKESK. The CDR3 contains 16 residues. Trimming removed 1 base from V and 4 bases from J; junction bases left unmatched: 7. In nucleotides, the CDR3 is TGTGCCAGCAGCCAAGGTTTCGGGACAGGATCAGATACGCAGTATTTT. Translating it yields CASSQGFGTGSDTQYF.

V gene TRBV7-9 combines with J gene TRBJ1-4; possible D gene TRBD1, 5 bases. Per the germline V gene, CDR1 is SEHNR and CDR2 is FQNEAQ (reference sequence). Trimming took 5 bases from V and 10 from J, leaving 20 bases between them. The CDR3 has 15 amino acids. The CDR3: CASSPHTTARGKLFF. DNA of the CDR3: TGTGCCAGCAGCCCTCACACGACAGCTCGAGGAAAACTGTTTTTT.

The V gene is TRBV11-2, the J gene TRBJ2-7; 8 bases fit TRBD1. Per the germline V gene, CDR1 is SGHAT and CDR2 is FQNNGV. V trimming: 5 bases; J trimming: 1 base; junction bases outside the gene matches: 16. The CDR3 runs to 18 residues. Here the CDR3 reads CASSPINRGSWESYEQYF. The CDR3 DNA reads as TGTGCCAGCAGCCCAATTAACAGGGGGTCCTGGGAGTCCTACGAGCAGTACTTC.

V and J are TRBV9 and TRBJ2-3; D remains ambiguous. Germline loops: CDR1 SGDLS, CDR2 YYNGEE. The CDR3 has 14 amino acids. The ends were cut back, 3 bases at V and 0 bases at J, with 8 bases in the middle. The CDR3 region is CASSALESTDTQYF. The DNA of the CDR3 is TGTGCCAGCAGCGCCTTAGAGAGCACAGATACGCAGTATTTT.

Here the CDR3 reads CASSSENRANTEAFF. CDR3 nucleotide sequence: TGTGCCAGCAGCTCGGAAAACAGGGCTAACACTGAAGCTTTCTTT. The chain uses TRBV7-6 and TRBJ1-1; TRBD1 is a possible D gene (6 bases). V shed 4 bases and J shed 2 bases, with 14 bases lying between them. Germline CDR1 is SGHVS and CDR2 is FNYEAQ. This CDR3 region has 15 residues.

The chain links TRBV19 to TRBJ1-1, with unresolved D. The V end lost 7 bases, the J end lost 0 bases, and 6 bases lay between the germline ends. In germline, CDR1 is LNHDA, CDR2 SQIVND (reference sequence). CDR3 size: 12 residues. The CDR3 reads CASTNLNTEAFF. The CDR3 DNA follows: TGTGCCAGTACGAACTTGAACACTGAAGCTTTCTTT.

The CDR3: CASSQTGSTNYGYTF. CDR3 DNA: TGTGCCAGCAGTCAGACAGGGTCCACAAACTATGGCTACACCTTC. V is TRBV6-2 or TRBV6-3 and J is TRBJ1-2, with 7 bases lining up with TRBD1. V trimming: 5 bases; J trimming: 2 bases; junction bases outside the gene matches: 8. CDR1 is MNHEY and CDR2 is SVGEGT in the germline V gene. This CDR3 is 15 amino acids long.

The chain uses TRBV30 and TRBJ2-2; D might be TRBD1 (5 bases). Trimming took off 4 bases at V and 3 bases at J, with 12 bases between the two ends. CDR3 size: 14 residues. Germline loops: CDR1 GTSNPN, CDR2 SVGIG (reference sequence). The DNA of the CDR3 is TGTGCCTGGAACCCCGACAGATACACCGGGGAGCTGTTTTTT. As protein: CAWNPDRYTGELFF.

The chain uses TRBV6-5 and TRBJ1-6, with TRBD1 identical over 9 bases. Germline V gives CDR1 MNHEY, CDR2 SVGAGI. The trim removed 8 bases at V and 8 bases at J, leaving 7 bases unmatched. The CDR3 contains 14 residues. The CDR3 spells CASGMGQGDSPLHF. CDR3 sequence (DNA): TGTGCCAGCGGGATGGGACAGGGTGATTCACCCCTCCACTTT.

This chain joins TRBV7-8 and TRBJ1-6; the match to TRBD1 covers 12 bases. V dropped 5 bases and J dropped 10; count of bases not matched to a gene: 6. The CDR3 has 15 residues. Germline lookup yields CDR1 SGHVS and CDR2 FQNEAQ. The CDR3 DNA reads as TGTGCCAGCAGCCTGGGACAGGGGGCGTCCTCACCCCTCCACTTT. It specifies CASSLGQGASSPLHF. The variable domain in full, with the rest retrieved from reference TRBV7-8 and TRBJ1-6, is GAGVSQSPRYKVAKRGQDVALRCDPISGHVSLFWYQQALGQGPEFLTYFQNEAQLDKSGLPSDRFFAERPEGSVSTLKIQRTQQEDSAVYLCASSLGQGASSPLHFGNGTRLTVT.

The genes are TRBV12-3 or TRBV12-4 and TRBJ2-7; tentatively, D is TRBD1 (7 bases). This CDR3 spans 12 amino acids. Between the trimmed V and J ends, which lost 8 bases and 7 bases, there was a span of 15 bases. The CDR3 coding sequence is TGTGCCAGCGGGGGGACAGACTCAGAGCAGTACTTC. Residues: CASGGTDSEQYF.

A note on this clone: This specimen includes other DNA sequences encoding the same CDR3. This chain joins TRBV7-2 and TRBJ2-7; D perhaps matches TRBD2 (5 bases). The CDR3 is made up of 15 amino acids. The germline V and J ends were trimmed by 5 bases and 3 bases, with 17 bases remaining between them. In germline, CDR1 is SGHTA, CDR2 FQGNSA. The CDR3 here is CASSLDGGGSYEQYF. In DNA, the CDR3 is TGTGCCAGCAGCCTCGACGGAGGTGGGAGCTACGAGCAGTACTTC.

The V and J genes are TRBV5-8 and TRBJ2-7; 7 bases align to TRBD2. V dropped 2 bases and J dropped 4; count of bases not matched to a gene: 6. Germline V CDR1 and CDR2: SGHTS, YDEGEE. The CDR3 runs 14 residues. The CDR3 DNA follows: TGTGCCAGCAGCTTAATTGCCGGGGGGTACGAGCAGTACTTC. Amino acid sequence: CASSLIAGGYEQYF. Looking up the rest from reference TRBV5-8 and TRBJ2-7 gives the full variable domain: EAGVTQSPTHLIKTRGQQATLRCSPISGHTSVYWYQQALGLGLQFLLWYDEGEERNRGNFPPRFSGRQFPNYSSELNVNALELEDSALYLCASSLIAGGYEQYFGPGTRLTVT.

The rearrangement joins TRBV3-1 (or the pseudogene TRBV3-2) to TRBJ1-2, with D uncertain. CDR3 size: 13 residues. Trimming took off 0 bases at V and 4 bases at J, with 6 bases between the two ends. Germline V gives CDR1 LGHDT, CDR2 YNNKEL (reference sequence). This chain's CDR3 is CASSQDSVYGYTF. As DNA, the CDR3 is TGTGCCAGCAGCCAAGACAGCGTCTATGGCTACACCTTC.

The DNA for the CDR3 is TGTGCCAGCAGGGCCGGGGGGTTCCCTGAAGCTTTCTTT. Translating gives CASRAGGFPEAFF. The rearrangement links TRBV2 to TRBJ1-1, with a tentative D call TRBD1 (5 bases). The CDR3 has 13 residues. Trimming pared 6 bases from V and 6 bases from J, leaving 14 bases between. Per the germline V gene, CDR1 is SNHLY and CDR2 is FYNNEI.

The table lists this clone with a count of one. The chain couples TRBV2 to TRBJ2-1; tentative D call: TRBD2 (6 bases). CDR3 length equals 15 residues. CDR1 is SNHLY and CDR2 is FYNNEI in the germline V gene. V lost 3 bases and J lost 10, with 19 bases in between. The CDR3 DNA follows: TGTGCCAGCAGTGAGAGTGCTAGCGTTCTCAACGAGCAGTTCTTC. Amino acid sequence: CASSESASVLNEQFF. The variable domain in full, with the rest retrieved from reference TRBV2 and TRBJ2-1, is EPEVTQTPSHQVTQMGQEVILRCVPISNHLYFYWYRQILGQKVEFLVSFYNNEISEKSEIFDDQFSVERPDGSNFTLKIRSTKLEDSAMYFCASSESASVLNEQFFGPGTRLTVL.

This clone was counted only a few times. V and J are TRBV24-1 and TRBJ1-5; D ambiguous. The ends were cut back, 2 bases at V and 0 bases at J, with 4 bases in the middle. The CDR3 has 14 amino acids. The germline V gene has CDR1 KGHDR and CDR2 SFDVKD. The CDR3 DNA follows: TGTGCCACCAGTGATTATTATAGCAATCAGCCCCAGCATTTT. Amino acids: CATSDYYSNQPQHF.

The rearrangement links TRBV21-1 to TRBJ2-1; the table assigns TRBD2, which was not confirmed against the DNA. TRBV21-1 constitutes a pseudogene. This CDR3 region has 18 residues. The CDR3 sequence is CASSKGRVAGGPFHEQFF. As DNA, the CDR3 is TGTGCCAGCAGCAAAGGTCGGGTAGCGGGGGGGCCGTTTCATGAGCAGTTCTTC.

The chain recombines TRBV30 with TRBJ1-6, with TRBD1 identical over 9 bases. Germline V gene lookup returns CDR1 GTSNPN and CDR2 SVGIG (reference sequence). This CDR3 comprises 18 residues. V lost 1 base to trimming and J lost 7 bases; unmatched junction nucleotides: 14. The CDR3 spells CAWSGGQGPSPRNSPLHF. The CDR3 bases are TGTGCCTGGAGTGGGGGACAGGGTCCTTCGCCTCGGAATTCACCCCTCCACTTT.

CDR3 DNA: TGTGCCAGCAGTCTCAGTCCGACTAATGAAAAACTGTTTTTT. It translates to CASSLSPTNEKLFF. The chain uses TRBV27 and TRBJ1-4, with D unclear. The germline V and J ends were trimmed by 5 bases and 2 bases, with 9 bases remaining between them. The CDR3 consists of 14 residues. Germline V gene data show CDR1 as MNHEY and CDR2 as SMNVEV (reference sequence). Full variable domain (missing parts from reference TRBV27 and TRBJ1-4): EAQVTQNPRYLITVTGKKLTVTCSQNMNHEYMSWYRQDPGLGLRQIYYSMNVEVTDKGDVPEGYKVSRKEKRNFPLILESPSPNQTSLYFCASSLSPTNEKLFFGSGTQLSVL.

The V call is TRBV2, the J call TRBJ2-7; possibly TRBD2 for D (6 bases). The CDR3 runs to 13 residues. Germline assignment: CDR1 SNHLY and CDR2 FYNNEI. Trimming took off 8 bases at V and 4 bases at J, with 15 bases between the two ends. CDR3 nucleotides: TGTGCCAGCTGGAGGGAGGCACCTTACGAGCAGTACTTC. Translated: CASWREAPYEQYF.

The V gene is TRBV10-1, the J gene TRBJ2-3; D perhaps matches TRBD1 (6 bases). Looked up from germline, CDR1 is WNHNN and CDR2 is SYGVQD (reference sequence). The V end was cut by 6 bases, the J end by 3 bases, with 7 bases between. The CDR3 runs 12 residues. This CDR3 is CASRDRTDTQYF. The CDR3 DNA sequence: TGCGCCAGCAGGGACAGAACAGATACGCAGTATTTT.

The chain couples TRBV28 to TRBJ2-1; D unresolved. The V end lost 1 base, the J end lost 7 bases, and 8 bases lay between the germline ends. Germline CDR1 and CDR2: MDHEN and SYDVKM. The CDR3 runs 13 residues. In nucleotides, the CDR3 is TGTGCCAGCAGTTTATATCAGTTAAATGAGCAGTTCTTC. As protein: CASSLYQLNEQFF.